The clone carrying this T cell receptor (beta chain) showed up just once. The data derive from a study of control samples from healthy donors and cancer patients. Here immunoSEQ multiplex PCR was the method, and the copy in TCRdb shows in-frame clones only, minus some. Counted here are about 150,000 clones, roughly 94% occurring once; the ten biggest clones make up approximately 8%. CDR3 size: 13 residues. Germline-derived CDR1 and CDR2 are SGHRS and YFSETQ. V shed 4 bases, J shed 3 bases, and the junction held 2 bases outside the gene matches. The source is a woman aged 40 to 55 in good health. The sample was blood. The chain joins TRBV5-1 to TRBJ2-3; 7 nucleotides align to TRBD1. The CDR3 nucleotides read TGCGCCAGCAGCCCACAGGGGACAGATACGCAGTATTTT. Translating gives CASSPQGTDTQYF. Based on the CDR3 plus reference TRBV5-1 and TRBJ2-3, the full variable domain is KAGVTQTPRYLIKTRGQQVTLSCSPISGHRSVSWYQQTPGQGLQFLFEYFSETQRNKGNFPGRFSGRQFSNSRSEMNVSTLELGDSALYLCASSPQGTDTQYFGPGTRLTVL.